This TCR beta chain originates from a study of response to subunit inactivated influenza vaccine. Overall study findings and caveats: The authors put forward the suggestion that each seasonal influenza vaccination may bring in only a limited number of new T cells.

Note on this clonotype: The antigen remains undetermined.

One entry per CDR3 protein results from TCRdb running MiXCR on the RT-PCR reads. The sample yields fewer than 350,000 distinct CDR3 sequences, 20% to 25% seen once. In germline, CDR1 is MNHEY, CDR2 SVGEGT. This CDR3 is built from 17 residues. Germline trimming cut 4 bases from V and 3 bases from J; bases unmatched to any gene: 10. The starting material was PBMCs from blood, obtained 21 months after vaccination. V gene TRBV6-2 or TRBV6-3 combines with J gene TRBJ2-1; 9 bases are a match to TRBD1. The receptor's source is a man between 50 and 75 years old who received an inactivated influenza vaccine. The CDR3 region is CASSSTYRDRVYNEQFF. The CDR3 nucleotides read TGTGCCAGCAGTTCCACCTACCGGGACAGGGTCTACAATGAGCAGTTCTTC.